This is a list of T cell receptor beta chains from one sample in a study of blood T cell repertoires in COVID-19. Libraries were prepared by immunoSEQ multiplex PCR; TCRdb keeps only in-frame clonotypes and omits some of them. Here the sample spans some 450,000 clones, around 90% being singletons. Sequencing was done on a sample of peripheral blood. These receptors were taken from a man aged 18-30 years with COVID-19, enrolled during active disease. The CDR3 runs from the conserved cysteine through the conserved F or W. A D gene is named only where the DNA matches it firmly. Expanded clones get a size class; other rows say once, few or many, or leave the size out.

.	TRBD1	TRBJ1-4	TRBV29-1	TGCAGCGTGACCGGGACAGGGGGCGCAACTAATGAAAAACTGTTTTTT	CSVTGTGGATNEKLFF
.	TRBD1	TRBJ2-3	TRBV25-1	TGTGCCAGCAGCCCGGGACAGGGCGGCTCAGATACGCAGTATTTT	CASSPGQGGSDTQYF
.	TRBD2	TRBJ2-7	TRBV25-1	TGTGCCAGCAGTCTTTCACTAGCGGCGAGCTCCTACGAGCAGTACTTC	CASSLSLAASSYEQYF
.	.	TRBJ1-4	TRBV29-1	TGCAGCGTCAAGGGGACTGAGGGCGAAAAACTGTTTTTT	CSVKGTEGEKLFF
once	TRBD2	TRBJ2-7	TRBV19	TGTGCCAGTAGTTTGTGGACTAGCGGGGCCTACGAGCAGTACTTC	CASSLWTSGAYEQYF
.	TRBD1	TRBJ1-6	TRBV3-1/TRBV3-2	TGTGCCAGCGCGGGGACAGGGGGTAATTCACCCCTCCACTTT	CASAGTGGNSPLHF
.	.	TRBJ2-2	TRBV5-8	TGTGCCAGCAGACCGGGAGTTGTCGGGGAGCTGTTTTTT	CASRPGVVGELFF
.	TRBD1	TRBJ1-1	TRBV5-6	TGTGCCAGCAGCTTGGGACAGGGATTCACTGAAGCTTTCTTT	CASSLGQGFTEAFF
.	TRBD2	TRBJ2-7	TRBV9	TGTGCCAGCAGCGTAGGGCCTAGCGGGGGGCCCTACGAGCAGTACTTC	CASSVGPSGGPYEQYF
.	.	TRBJ2-1	TRBV14	TGTGCCAGCAGCAATTTACAGGGAAATGAGCAGTTCTTC	CASSNLQGNEQFF
.	TRBD2	TRBJ2-1	TRBV5-1	TGCGCCAGCAGCCCGGGGCTACGACTAGCGGGAGGGTTACTTTGGGAGCAGTTCTTC	CASSPGLRLAGGLLWEQFF
.	.	TRBJ1-5	TRBV19	TGTGCCAGTAGTGCGTCGGGTGGTGGCCAGCCCCAGCATTTT	CASSASGGGQPQHF
.	TRBD1	TRBJ1-5	TRBV19	TGTGCCACCTCGGACGGACAGGGCAATCAGCCCCAGCATTTT	CATSDGQGNQPQHF
.	.	TRBJ2-5	TRBV5-5	TGTGCCAGCAGCCCTAGACAGTCCCAAGAGACCCAGTACTTC	CASSPRQSQETQYF
.	.	TRBJ2-1	TRBV7-9	TGTGCCAGCAGCATTTCTAGCCCGCATGAGCAGTTCTTC	CASSISSPHEQFF
few	TRBD2	TRBJ2-4	TRBV4-1	TGCGCCAGCAGCCAAGTTTGGCTAGCGGGTGAGGCCAAAAACATTCAGTACTTC	CASSQVWLAGEAKNIQYF
once	.	TRBJ1-2	TRBV12-3/TRBV12-4	TGTGCCAGCAGTGATCCGGGACTCTATGGCTACACCTTC	CASSDPGLYGYTF
few	TRBD2	TRBJ2-7	TRBV6-2/TRBV6-3	TGTGCCAGCAGCGCTAGCCGGACTAGTTTCCCCGAGCAGTACTTC	CASSASRTSFPEQYF
.	.	TRBJ1-2	TRBV6-5	TGTGCCAGCAGTTACTCCCAGGGGAATGGCTACACCTTC	CASSYSQGNGYTF
.	TRBD1	TRBJ2-7	TRBV18	TGTGCCAGCTCACCGACAGGGGGGGCCTACGAGCAGTACTTC	CASSPTGGAYEQYF
once	.	TRBJ2-3	TRBV18	TGTGCCAGCTCACTGAACAGAGCCACAGATACGCAGTATTTT	CASSLNRATDTQYF
.	TRBD1	TRBJ2-3	TRBV29-1	TGCAGCGTTGATCGACAGGGGGCCGTCGATACGCAGTATTTT	CSVDRQGAVDTQYF
.	TRBD1	TRBJ1-5	TRBV2	TGTGCCAGCACGGGACAGGGGTCTAATCAGCCCCAGCATTTT	CASTGQGSNQPQHF
.	.	TRBJ2-5	TRBV9	TGTGCCAGCAGCGAGGGGGTAGTGGGGGAGACCCAGTACTTC	CASSEGVVGETQYF
.	.	TRBJ1-6	TRBV10-2	TGCGCCAGCGAACAGGGTAAATCACCCCTCCACTTT	CASEQGKSPLHF
.	TRBD1	TRBJ1-1	TRBV2	TGTACTAATTCGGGACAGGGACGCGTGAACACTGAAGCTTTCTTT	CTNSGQGRVNTEAFF
.	TRBD1	TRBJ1-2	TRBV12-3/TRBV12-4	TGTGCCAGCAGTTTCGAGACAGGGAGGTACACCTTC	CASSFETGRYTF
.	TRBD2	TRBJ2-7	TRBV27	TGTGCCAGCAGTTTAACTAGCGGAGGGACCTACGAGCAGTACTTC	CASSLTSGGTYEQYF
.	.	TRBJ2-7	TRBV6-4	TGTGCCAGCAGTGACTCAGGTAGCACCGAGCAGTACTTC	CASSDSGSTEQYF
.	TRBD2	TRBJ2-3	TRBV6-5	TGTGCCAGCAGTTTACTAGCGGGGTTAACAGATACGCAGTATTTT	CASSLLAGLTDTQYF
.	TRBD2	TRBJ2-1	TRBV2	TGTGCCAGCATGGGACTAGCGGGAATATACAATGAGCAGTTCTTC	CASMGLAGIYNEQFF
.	.	TRBJ2-1	TRBV7-9	TGTGCCAGCAGCCCCCCCTCAGGGTTTCTGATTGGAGATGAGCAGTTCTTC	CASSPPSGFLIGDEQFF
.	.	TRBJ2-6	TRBV6-5	TGTGCCAGCAGTTACTCGTCTGCTGGGGCCAACGTCCTGACTTTC	CASSYSSAGANVLTF
.	.	TRBJ1-6	TRBV7-3	TGTGCCAGCAGCTTAACGGGCAGGGTCGAAAGTTCACCCCTCCACTTT	CASSLTGRVESSPLHF
.	.	TRBJ1-4	TRBV3-1/TRBV3-2	TGTGCCAGCAGGCAGGGTGAAAAACTGTTTTTT	CASRQGEKLFF
.	.	TRBJ2-1	TRBV3-1/TRBV3-2	TGTGCCAGCGGGTTTGGCGGGGCCAGTGAGCAGTTCTTC	CASGFGGASEQFF
.	TRBD1	TRBJ1-2	TRBV6-1	TGTGCCAGCAGTGAAGCTCCTCGGACAGGGGGATATGGCTACACCTTC	CASSEAPRTGGYGYTF
.	TRBD1	TRBJ2-7	TRBV27	TGTGCCAGCAGTTCTAGACAGGGCAGCTACGAGCAGTACTTC	CASSSRQGSYEQYF
.	TRBD1	TRBJ1-2	TRBV5-6	TGTGCCAGCAGCGCGGGACAGCCTAACTATGGCTACACCTTC	CASSAGQPNYGYTF
.	.	TRBJ2-7	TRBV10-1	TGCGCCAGCAGTGAGTCGATCCGGGGGATCGACGAGCAGTACTTC	CASSESIRGIDEQYF